These 5 T cell receptor beta chains share one sample of origin, sequenced in a study of blood T cell repertoires in COVID-19. The assay was immunoSEQ multiplex PCR, and TCRdb's table has in-frame clones only and misses some. Of more than 150,000 clones listed, roughly 80% are singletons. Sequenced material: peripheral blood. Source of these receptors: a man between 60 and 75 years old with active or convalescent COVID-19.

Here the CDR3 reads CATSVNSAGRTQYF. The CDR3 region has the DNA TGTGCCACCAGTGTCAACAGCGCGGGGCGAACCCAGTACTTC. The rearrangement uses TRBV24-1 and TRBJ2-5, with a weak D call TRBD2 (6 bases). The germline CDR1 and CDR2 sequences are KGHDR and SFDVKD. V was trimmed by 5 bases and J by 8 bases, leaving 17 bases between them. CDR3 length: 14 amino acids.

The chain is built from TRBV11-3 and TRBJ2-1, with D possibly TRBD1 on 5 matching bases. Germline-derived CDR1 and CDR2 are SGHNT and YENEEA. Trimming pared 1 base from V and 4 bases from J, leaving 11 bases between. The CDR3 runs 15 residues. The CDR3 region is CASSLGRAKYNEQFF. Written as DNA, the CDR3 is TGTGCCAGCAGCTTAGGCAGGGCGAAATACAATGAGCAGTTCTTC.

This rearrangement joins TRBV5-4 to TRBJ2-7, with D maybe TRBD2 (5 bases). Looked up from germline, CDR1 is SGHNT and CDR2 is YYREEE (reference sequence). This CDR3 contains 14 residues. The V and J ends lost 4 bases and 0 bases respectively, with 11 bases between them. CDR3 in amino acids: CASSIGLLSYEQYF. The CDR3 DNA reads TGTGCCAGCAGCATCGGACTGCTCTCCTACGAGCAGTACTTC.

V and J are TRBV6-5 and TRBJ2-3, with TRBD1 matching 8 bases. From germline, CDR1 is MNHEY and CDR2 SVGAGI. The CDR3 is made up of 15 amino acids. The V segment lost 6 bases and the J segment 5 bases; nucleotides outside the gene matches: 10. CDR3: CASSETGVLKDTQYF. The CDR3 bases are TGTGCCAGCAGCGAGACAGGGGTTTTAAAAGATACGCAGTATTTT.

The J gene is TRBJ2-7, the V gene TRBV14; 11 bases fit TRBD1. From germline, CDR1 is SGHDN and CDR2 FVKESK. The CDR3 is made up of 15 amino acids. With V trimmed by 2 bases and J by 5 bases, 5 bases remained unmatched. CDR3 nucleotides: TGTGCCAGCAGCCAATTAAGGACAGGGGGCAACGAGCAGTACTTC. Amino acid sequence: CASSQLRTGGNEQYF.